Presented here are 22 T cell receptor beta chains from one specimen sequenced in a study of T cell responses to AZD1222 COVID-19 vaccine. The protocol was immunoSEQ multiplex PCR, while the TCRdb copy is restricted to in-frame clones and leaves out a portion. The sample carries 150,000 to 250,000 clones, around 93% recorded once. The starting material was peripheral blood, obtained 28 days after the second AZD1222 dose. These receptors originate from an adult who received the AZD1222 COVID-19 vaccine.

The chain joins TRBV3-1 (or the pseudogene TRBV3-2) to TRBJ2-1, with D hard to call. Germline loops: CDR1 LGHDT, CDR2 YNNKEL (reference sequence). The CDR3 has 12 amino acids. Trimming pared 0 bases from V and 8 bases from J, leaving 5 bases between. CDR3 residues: CASSQDSHEQFF. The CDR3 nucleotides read TGTGCCAGCAGCCAAGATTCACATGAGCAGTTCTTC.

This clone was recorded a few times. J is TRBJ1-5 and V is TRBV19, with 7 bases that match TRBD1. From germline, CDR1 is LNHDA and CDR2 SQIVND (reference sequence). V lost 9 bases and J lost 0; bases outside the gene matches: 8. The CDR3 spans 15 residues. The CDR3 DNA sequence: TGTGCCAGGAGCAGGGACAGTTATAGCAATCAGCCCCAGCATTTT. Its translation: CARSRDSYSNQPQHF.

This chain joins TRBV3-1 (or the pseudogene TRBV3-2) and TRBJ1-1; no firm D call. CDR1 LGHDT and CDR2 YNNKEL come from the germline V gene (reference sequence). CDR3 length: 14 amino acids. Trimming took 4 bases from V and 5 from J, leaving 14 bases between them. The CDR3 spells CASSPGRAKTEAFF. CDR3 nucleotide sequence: TGTGCCAGCAGCCCAGGACGGGCAAAGACTGAAGCTTTCTTT.

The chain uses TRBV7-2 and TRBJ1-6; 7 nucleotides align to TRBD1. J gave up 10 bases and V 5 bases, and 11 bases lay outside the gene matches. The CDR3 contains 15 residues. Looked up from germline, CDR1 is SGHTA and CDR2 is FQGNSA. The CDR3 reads CASSLGTAGSSPLHF. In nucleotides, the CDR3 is TGTGCCAGCAGCCTTGGGACAGCAGGTAGCTCACCCCTCCACTTT.

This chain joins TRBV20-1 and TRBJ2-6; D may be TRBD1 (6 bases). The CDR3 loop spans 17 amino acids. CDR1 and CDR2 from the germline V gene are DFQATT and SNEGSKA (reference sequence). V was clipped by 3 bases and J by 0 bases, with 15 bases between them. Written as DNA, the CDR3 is TGCAGTGCTAGTGGCAGGGGTTCCTCCTCTGGGGCCAACGTCCTGACTTTC. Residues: CSASGRGSSSGANVLTF.

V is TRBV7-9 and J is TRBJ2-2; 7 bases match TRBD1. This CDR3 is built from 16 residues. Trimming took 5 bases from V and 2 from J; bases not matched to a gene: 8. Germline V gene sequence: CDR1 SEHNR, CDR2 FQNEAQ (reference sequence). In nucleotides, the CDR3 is TGTGCCAGCAGCCGGTTGCAGGGGGTTAACACCGGGGAGCTGTTTTTT. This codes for CASSRLQGVNTGELFF.

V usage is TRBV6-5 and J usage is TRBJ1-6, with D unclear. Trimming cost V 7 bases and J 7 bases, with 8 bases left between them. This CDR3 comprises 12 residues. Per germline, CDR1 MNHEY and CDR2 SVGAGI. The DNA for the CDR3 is TGTGCCAGCACTGGATTGAATTCACCCCTCCACTTT. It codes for CASTGLNSPLHF.

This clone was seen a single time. CDR3 sequence reads: CASSPGSAGTEAFF. CDR3 DNA sequence: TGTGCCAGCTCACCCGGGTCGGCGGGCACTGAAGCTTTCTTT. This sequence joins TRBV18 and TRBJ1-1; the D is unclear. Germline CDR1 KGHSH, CDR2 LQKENI. This CDR3 comprises 14 residues. The ends were cut back, 3 bases at V and 4 bases at J, with 12 bases in the middle.

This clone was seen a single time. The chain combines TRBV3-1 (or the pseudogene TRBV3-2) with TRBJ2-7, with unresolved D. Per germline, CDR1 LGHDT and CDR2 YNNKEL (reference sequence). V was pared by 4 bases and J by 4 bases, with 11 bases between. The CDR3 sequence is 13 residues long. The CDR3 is CASSPPSRYEQYF. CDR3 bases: TGTGCCAGCAGCCCACCCTCCAGGTACGAGCAGTACTTC.

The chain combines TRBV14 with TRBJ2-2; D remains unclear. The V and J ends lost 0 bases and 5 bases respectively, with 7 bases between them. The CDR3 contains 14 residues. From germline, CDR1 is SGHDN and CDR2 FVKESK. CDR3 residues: CASSQDWKTGELFF. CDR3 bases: TGTGCCAGCAGCCAAGATTGGAAAACCGGGGAGCTGTTTTTT.

The CDR3 spells CASSLAAGNEKLFF. CDR3 sequence (DNA): TGCGCCAGCAGCTTGGCGGCGGGAAATGAAAAACTGTTTTTT. The chain recombines TRBV5-1 with TRBJ1-4, with D unclear. In germline, CDR1 is SGHRS, CDR2 YFSETQ. The CDR3 runs to 14 residues. Trimming took off 0 bases at V and 5 bases at J, with 8 bases between the two ends.

The CDR3 sequence: CSVAKQGVNEQFF. The DNA of the CDR3 is TGCAGCGTTGCGAAACAGGGTGTAAATGAGCAGTTCTTC. The chain has TRBV29-1 and TRBJ2-1; TRBD1 is a possible D gene (6 bases). V was shortened by 4 bases and J by 7 bases, with 14 bases between the two germline ends. This CDR3 is 13 amino acids long. The germline gives CDR1 SQVTM, CDR2 ANQGSEA.

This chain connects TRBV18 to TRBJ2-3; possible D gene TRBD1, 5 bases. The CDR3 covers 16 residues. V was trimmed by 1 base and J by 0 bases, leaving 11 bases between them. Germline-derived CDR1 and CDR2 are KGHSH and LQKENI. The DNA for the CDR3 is TGTGCCAGCTCACCACGTCAGACAGTTAGCACAGATACGCAGTATTTT. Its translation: CASSPRQTVSTDTQYF.

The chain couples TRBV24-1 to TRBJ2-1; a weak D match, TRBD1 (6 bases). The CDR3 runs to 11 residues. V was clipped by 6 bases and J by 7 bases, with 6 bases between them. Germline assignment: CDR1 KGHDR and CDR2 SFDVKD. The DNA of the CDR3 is TGTGCCACCAGTAGGGGGAATGAGCAGTTCTTC. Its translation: CATSRGNEQFF.

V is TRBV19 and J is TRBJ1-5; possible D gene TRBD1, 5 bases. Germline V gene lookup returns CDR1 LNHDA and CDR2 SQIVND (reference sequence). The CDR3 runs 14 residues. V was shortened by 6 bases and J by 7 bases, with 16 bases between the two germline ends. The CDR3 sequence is CASSSPGRRQPQHF. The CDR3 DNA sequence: TGTGCCAGTAGCAGTCCGGGACGCCGGCAGCCCCAGCATTTT.

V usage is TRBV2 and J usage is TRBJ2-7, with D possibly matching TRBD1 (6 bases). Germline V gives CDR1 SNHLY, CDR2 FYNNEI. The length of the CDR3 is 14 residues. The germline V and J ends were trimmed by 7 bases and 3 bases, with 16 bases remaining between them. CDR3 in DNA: TGTGCCAGCAACGGGGACATAGGCTTCTACGAGCAGTACTTC. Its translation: CASNGDIGFYEQYF. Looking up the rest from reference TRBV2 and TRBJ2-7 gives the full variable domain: EPEVTQTPSHQVTQMGQEVILRCVPISNHLYFYWYRQILGQKVEFLVSFYNNEISEKSEIFDDQFSVERPDGSNFTLKIRSTKLEDSAMYFCASNGDIGFYEQYFGPGTRLTVT.

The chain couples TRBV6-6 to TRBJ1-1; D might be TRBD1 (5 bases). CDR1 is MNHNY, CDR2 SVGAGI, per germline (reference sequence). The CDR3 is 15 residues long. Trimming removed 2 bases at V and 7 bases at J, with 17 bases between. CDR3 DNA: TGTGCCAGCAGTTACCCCGAGAGGGGCGGTTATGAAGCTTTCTTT. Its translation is CASSYPERGGYEAFF.

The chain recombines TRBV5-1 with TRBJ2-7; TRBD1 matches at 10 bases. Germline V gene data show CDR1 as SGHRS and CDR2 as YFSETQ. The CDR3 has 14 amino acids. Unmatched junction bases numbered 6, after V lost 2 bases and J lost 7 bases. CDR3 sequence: CASSLGTGAGEQYF. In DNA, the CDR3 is TGCGCCAGCAGCTTAGGGACAGGGGCAGGAGAGCAGTACTTC.

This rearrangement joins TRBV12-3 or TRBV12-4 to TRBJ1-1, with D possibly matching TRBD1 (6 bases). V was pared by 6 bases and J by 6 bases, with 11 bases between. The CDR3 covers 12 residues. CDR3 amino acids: CASRQGVPEAFF. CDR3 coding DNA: TGTGCCAGCAGACAGGGAGTCCCTGAAGCTTTCTTT.

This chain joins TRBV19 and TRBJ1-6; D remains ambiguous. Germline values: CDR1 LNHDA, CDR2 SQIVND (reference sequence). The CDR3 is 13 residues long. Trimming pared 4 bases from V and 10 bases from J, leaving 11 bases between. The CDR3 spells CASSTIPWSPLHF. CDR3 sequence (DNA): TGTGCCAGTAGTACAATTCCTTGGTCACCCCTCCACTTT.

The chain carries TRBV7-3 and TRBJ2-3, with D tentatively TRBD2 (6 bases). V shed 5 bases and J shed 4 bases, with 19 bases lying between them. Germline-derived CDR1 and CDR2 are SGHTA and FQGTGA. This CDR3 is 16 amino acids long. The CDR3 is CASSVELAVDADTQYF. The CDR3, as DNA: TGTGCCAGCAGCGTAGAACTAGCAGTAGACGCAGATACGCAGTATTTT.

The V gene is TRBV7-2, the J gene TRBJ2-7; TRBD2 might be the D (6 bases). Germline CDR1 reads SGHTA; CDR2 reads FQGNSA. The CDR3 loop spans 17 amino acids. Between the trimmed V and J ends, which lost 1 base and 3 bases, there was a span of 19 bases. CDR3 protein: CASSLGRLRDSDYEQYF. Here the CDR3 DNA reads TGTGCCAGCAGCTTAGGTAGACTCCGGGACTCTGACTACGAGCAGTACTTC.